The source of this T cell receptor (beta chain) is a study of OX40 agonist ivuxolimab in advanced cancers. Regarding the research as a whole: Ivuxolimab, which targeted the costimulatory receptor OX40 (CD134), was an agonistic, fully human IgG2 monoclonal antibody. Intravenous ivuxolimab was administered to patients every 2 weeks at six dose levels: 0.01, 0.1, 0.3, 1.5, 3 and 10 mg/kg. Of the roughly 54 dose-escalation patients, hepatocellular carcinoma was present in around 20, melanoma in some 15, renal cell carcinoma in 9 and head and neck cancer in 9. The dose-escalation cohort was roughly 80% male with a mean age of approximately 60 years, ranging from about 23 to 85. Prior anti-PD-1, anti-PD-L1 or anti-CTLA-4 therapy was permitted, and 35% to 40% of dose-escalation patients had received checkpoint inhibitors. Three dose-escalation patients achieved partial responses, one with hepatocellular carcinoma and two with cutaneous melanoma. The purpose of peripheral TCRbeta sequencing was to test whether ivuxolimab changed TCR sequence diversity and led to clonal T-cell expansion. The paper reports the monotherapy dose-escalation portion (N of about 51 patients) of the phase I ivuxolimab trial. What the study reported, not specific to this receptor: At doses of 0.1 to 3.0 mg/kg, clonal expansion of both CD4+ and CD8+ blood T cells was observed from baseline to week 6. In the 0.1-3.0 mg/kg groups, partial responders had among the lowest normalized peripheral clonal expansion, particularly in CD8+ T cells. After ivuxolimab, more expanded clones were found on average in CD8+ T cells than in CD4+ T cells. Low levels of normalized T-cell clonal expansion were also seen in some patients who did not respond. Which antigens the clonally expanded peripheral T cells were specific for was not determined.

This clone showed up just once. No cognate antigen has been identified for it. No much larger clone is present one base from it, and per-base qualities are unavailable. To sequence the TCRbeta CDR3 region, genomic DNA was isolated from the sorted cells. The immunoSEQ Assay was used for sequencing of TCRbeta CDR3 regions. In its TCRdb copy, this immuneACCESS table keeps in-frame sequences only and misses some clones. Where compared with another copy, unresolved V genes explain less than half of these, and the others have no known cause. In this sample the table shows about 81,000 clones, approximately 90% of which occur a single time. The top ten clones comprise 0.4% to 0.6% of the sample. The CDR3, from cysteine to phenylalanine, totals 14 residues. Just the 42-base CDR3 DNA is kept, in frame starting at base 1. Taken from the germline V gene, the CDR1 and CDR2 loops are MGHDK and SYGVNS. The junction carries 19 bases between V and J, which are trimmed by 7 bases and 9 bases respectively.

The trial excluded patients who had a history of autoimmune disease or who were on systemic immunosuppression. Peripheral blood for TCR sequencing was collected from all dose cohorts at baseline, on cycle 4 day 1, and on cycle 7 day 1. The samples were taken from a phase I, first-in-human, multicenter, open-label dose-escalation trial of ivuxolimab. The trial enrolled adults with locally advanced or metastatic head and neck squamous cell, hepatocellular, melanoma or renal cell carcinoma. Before TCR sequencing, CD4+ T cells and CD8+ T cells from peripheral blood were sorted into separate populations.

The chain joins TRBV25-1 to TRBJ2-1; the D segment might be TRBD1 or TRBD2, since each matches 6 bases. This specimen consisted of CD4+ or CD8+ T cells sorted from blood, obtained in a trial of the OX40 agonist ivuxolimab. The sequence was obtained from an adult with an advanced solid tumor such as melanoma, head and neck, liver or kidney cancer. The DNA reads TGTGCCAGCACCACGGGGGCTAGAGTCGGTGAGCAGTTCTTC. Translated, this is CASTTGARVGEQFF.